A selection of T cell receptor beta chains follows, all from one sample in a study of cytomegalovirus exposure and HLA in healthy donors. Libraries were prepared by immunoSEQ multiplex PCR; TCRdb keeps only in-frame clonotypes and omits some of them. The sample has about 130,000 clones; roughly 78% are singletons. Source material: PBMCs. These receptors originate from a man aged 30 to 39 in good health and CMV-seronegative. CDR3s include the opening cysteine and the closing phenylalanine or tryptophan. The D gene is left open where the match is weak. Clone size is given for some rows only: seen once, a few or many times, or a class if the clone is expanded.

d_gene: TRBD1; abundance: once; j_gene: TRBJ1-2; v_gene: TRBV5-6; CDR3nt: TGTGCCAGCAGCCAACAGGGGGCTTTCTATGGCTACACCTTC; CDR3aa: CASSQQGAFYGYTF
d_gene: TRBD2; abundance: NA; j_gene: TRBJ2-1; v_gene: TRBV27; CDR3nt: TGTGCCAGCAGTTTACCCGGGAAGCGGGGGGGCCGTAATGAGCAGTTCTTC; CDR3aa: CASSLPGKRGGRNEQFF
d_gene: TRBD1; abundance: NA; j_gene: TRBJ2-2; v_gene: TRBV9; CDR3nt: TGTGCCAGCAGCGTGAAGGGTGAGGGGGCACACACCGGGGAGCTGTTTTTT; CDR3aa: CASSVKGEGAHTGELFF
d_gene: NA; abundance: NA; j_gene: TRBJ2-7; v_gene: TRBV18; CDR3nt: TGTGCCAGCTCACCCTCACTTACTGGACTGTCCTACGAGCAGTACTTC; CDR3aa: CASSPSLTGLSYEQYF
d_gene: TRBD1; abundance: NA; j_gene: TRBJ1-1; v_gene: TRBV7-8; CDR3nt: TGTGCCAGCAGCTTATCAGGACAGGGTGAAGCTTTCTTT; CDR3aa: CASSLSGQGEAFF
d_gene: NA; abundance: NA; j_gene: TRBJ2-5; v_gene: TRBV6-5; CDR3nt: TGTGCCAGCGGCCCCCTCTCCCAGACCCAGTACTTC; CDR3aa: CASGPLSQTQYF
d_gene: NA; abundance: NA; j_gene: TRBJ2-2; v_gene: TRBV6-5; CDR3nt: TGTGCCAGCAGTCCATTTACAGGGTTCGGGGAGCTGTTTTTT; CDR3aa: CASSPFTGFGELFF
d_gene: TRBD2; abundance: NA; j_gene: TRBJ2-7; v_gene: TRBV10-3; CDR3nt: TGTGCCATCAGTGAGTCGGCGGAGCGGGGGGCCTACGAGCAGTACTTC; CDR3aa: CAISESAERGAYEQYF
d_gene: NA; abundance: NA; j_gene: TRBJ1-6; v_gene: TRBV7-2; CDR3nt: TGTGCCAGCAGCCTCGCGGGCTATAATTCACCCCTCCACTTT; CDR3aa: CASSLAGYNSPLHF
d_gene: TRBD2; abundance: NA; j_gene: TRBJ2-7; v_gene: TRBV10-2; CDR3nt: TGCGCCAGCAGTAGTCTAGCGGGGTTTGTTGAGCAGTACTTC; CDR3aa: CASSSLAGFVEQYF
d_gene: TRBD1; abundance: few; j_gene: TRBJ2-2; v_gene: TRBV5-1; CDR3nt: TGCGCCAGCAGCCCGAGGACAGGGGACGGCACCGGGGAGCTGTTTTTT; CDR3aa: CASSPRTGDGTGELFF
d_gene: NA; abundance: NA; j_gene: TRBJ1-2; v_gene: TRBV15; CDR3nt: TGTGCCACCAGACAGGGTTGGGGCTACACCTTC; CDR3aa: CATRQGWGYTF
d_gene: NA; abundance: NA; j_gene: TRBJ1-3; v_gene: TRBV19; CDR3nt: TGTGCCAGTAGTATTATAGGGGTGAGAAACACCATATATTTT; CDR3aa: CASSIIGVRNTIYF
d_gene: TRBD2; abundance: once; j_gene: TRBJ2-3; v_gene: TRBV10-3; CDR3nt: TGTGCCACTGAGCGGGGGGGTAGCACAGATACGCAGTATTTT; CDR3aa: CATERGGSTDTQYF
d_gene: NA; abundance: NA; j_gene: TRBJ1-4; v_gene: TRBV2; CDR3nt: TGTGCCAGCAGTGTAAGAGGGGGTAATGAAAAACTGTTTTTT; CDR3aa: CASSVRGGNEKLFF
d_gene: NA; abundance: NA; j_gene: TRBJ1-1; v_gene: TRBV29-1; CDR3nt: TGCAGCGTTTCCAGGGAATTAAACACTGAAGCTTTCTTT; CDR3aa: CSVSRELNTEAFF
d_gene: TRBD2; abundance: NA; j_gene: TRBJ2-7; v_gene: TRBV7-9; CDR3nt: TGTGCCAGCAGCGCCGTCACTAGCGGGAGTCCCTACGAGCAGTACTTC; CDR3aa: CASSAVTSGSPYEQYF
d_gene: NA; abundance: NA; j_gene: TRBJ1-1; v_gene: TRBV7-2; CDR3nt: TGTGCCAGCAGCCTTAGGGGCCAGGGATCCACTGAAGCTTTCTTT; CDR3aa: CASSLRGQGSTEAFF
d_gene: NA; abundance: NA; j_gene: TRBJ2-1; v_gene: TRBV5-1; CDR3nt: TGCGCCAGCAGCTTGGGGGGGCCCGTCTACAATGAGCAGTTCTTC; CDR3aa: CASSLGGPVYNEQFF
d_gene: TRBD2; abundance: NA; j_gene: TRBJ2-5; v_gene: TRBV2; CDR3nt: TGTGCCAGCAGTGTGGATTTGCTAGCGGGAGGAGGAGGAGAGACCCAGTACTTC; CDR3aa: CASSVDLLAGGGGETQYF
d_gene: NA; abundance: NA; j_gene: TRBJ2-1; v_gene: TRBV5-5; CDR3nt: TGTGCCAGCAGCTCGAGTATGAATGAGCAGTTCTTC; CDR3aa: CASSSSMNEQFF
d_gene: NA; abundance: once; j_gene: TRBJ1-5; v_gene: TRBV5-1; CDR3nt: TGCGCCAGCAGCCCAGGGCTTAGCAATCAGCCCCAGCATTTT; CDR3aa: CASSPGLSNQPQHF
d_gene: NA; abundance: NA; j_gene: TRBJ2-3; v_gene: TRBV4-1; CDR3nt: TGCGCCAGCAGCCAACCGGTATACGGGAGTGGCAATGATACGCAGTATTTT; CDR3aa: CASSQPVYGSGNDTQYF
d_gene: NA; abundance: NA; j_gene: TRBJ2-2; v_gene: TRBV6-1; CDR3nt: TGTGCCAGCAGATCAATGAGCGGCTCCGGGGAGCTGTTTTTT; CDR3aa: CASRSMSGSGELFF
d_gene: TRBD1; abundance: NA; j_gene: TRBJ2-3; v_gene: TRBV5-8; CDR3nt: TGTGCCAGAACGAGGACAGGGGTCTCGTTTAGCACAGATACGCAGTATTTT; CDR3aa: CARTRTGVSFSTDTQYF
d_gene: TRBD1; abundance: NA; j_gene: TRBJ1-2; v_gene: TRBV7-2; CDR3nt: TGTGCCAGCAGCCTGACAGGGCCCACTAACTATGGCTACACCTTC; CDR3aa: CASSLTGPTNYGYTF
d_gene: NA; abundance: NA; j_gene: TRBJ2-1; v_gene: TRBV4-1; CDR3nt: TGCGCCAGTTCGGGGGGCGGAAATGAGCAGTTCTTC; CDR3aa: CASSGGGNEQFF
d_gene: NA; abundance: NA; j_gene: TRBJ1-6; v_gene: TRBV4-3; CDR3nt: TGCGCCAGCAGCCGAGACAAGGGCAGGGGCGCACCCCTCCACTTT; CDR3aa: CASSRDKGRGAPLHF
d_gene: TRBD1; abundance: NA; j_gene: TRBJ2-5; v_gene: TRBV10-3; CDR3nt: TGTGCCATCAGACCCGACAGGGGGTTTTACGAGACCCAGTACTTC; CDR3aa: CAIRPDRGFYETQYF
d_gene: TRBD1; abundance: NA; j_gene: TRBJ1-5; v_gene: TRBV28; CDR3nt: TGTGCCAGCAGTTTGACAGGGGTCGGCAATCAGCCCCAGCATTTT; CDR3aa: CASSLTGVGNQPQHF
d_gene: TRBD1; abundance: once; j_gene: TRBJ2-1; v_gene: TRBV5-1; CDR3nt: TGCGCCAGCAGCTCCCCAGAAAAGGGACAGGGCGGGGAGCAGTTCTTC; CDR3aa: CASSSPEKGQGGEQFF
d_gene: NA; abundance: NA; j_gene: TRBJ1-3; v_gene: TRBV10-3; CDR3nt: TGTGCCATCAGCACAGGAAACTCTGGAAACACCATATATTTT; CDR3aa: CAISTGNSGNTIYF